Listed below are T cell receptor beta chains from one sample, sequenced in a study of Graves' ophthalmopathy and Graves' hyperthyroidism. TCRdb recomputed calls from the multiplex PCR reads with MiXCR, one row per CDR3 protein. The sample consists of about 660,000 distinct CDR3 sequences, roughly 41% of them appearing once. The sample was peripheral blood. These receptors all come from an adult man with Graves' ophthalmopathy. The CDR3 runs from the conserved cysteine through the conserved F or W. The D gene is left open where the match is weak. Clone sizes are given selectively: once, few, many, or a class where the clone is expanded.

TGCGCCAGCAGCCATTTCCCGGGACGGCATAAGGGTGGCTACACCTTC CASSHFPGRHKGGYTF . TRBJ1-2 TRBV4-1 .
TGTGCCAACAGTCGAAACACCGGGGAGCTGTTTTTT CANSRNTGELFF . TRBJ2-2 TRBV6-5 .
TGCGCCAGCGCCCCAGCAGGGACGAACACTGAAGCTTTCTTT CASAPAGTNTEAFF . TRBJ1-1 TRBV5-1 many
TGTGCCAGCAGCTTGAGTCCGTTCTACGAGCAGTACTTC CASSLSPFYEQYF . TRBJ2-7 TRBV5-5 .
TGTGCCATCAGTGATTCACTGCGTTCCTACACCTTC CAISDSLRSYTF . TRBJ1-2 TRBV10-3 .
TGTGCCAGCAACGGGACACCCCTCCACTTT CASNGTPLHF . TRBJ1-6 TRBV2 many
TGTGCCAGCAGCTTGAGGGGCTCGAACACCGGGGAGCTGTTTTTT CASSLRGSNTGELFF . TRBJ2-2 TRBV7-3 few
TGTGCCAGCAGCCAACAAACCGGGACCCAGTACTTC CASSQQTGTQYF . TRBJ2-5 TRBV12-3/TRBV12-4 .
TGCGCCAGCAGCCAAATCGACTGGAGAGTTATAGGCTATGGCTACACCTTC CASSQIDWRVIGYGYTF . TRBJ1-2 TRBV5-8 .
TGCAGCGCCAGACAGGGGTCGGATGAGCAGTTCTTC CSARQGSDEQFF TRBD1 TRBJ2-1 TRBV29-1 .
TGCGCCAGCAGGTGGACAGGGTTCGACGAGCAATGCTTC CASRWTGFDEQCF TRBD1 TRBJ2-7 TRBV10-2 .
TGCAGTGTCTGGACTAGTCCAAGTGAGACCCAGTACTTC CSVWTSPSETQYF TRBD2 TRBJ2-5 TRBV20-1 many
TGCAGTGCTAGAGCCGGGGAGGGGACCAGAGCCTACGAGCAGTACTTC CSARAGEGTRAYEQYF TRBD2 TRBJ2-7 TRBV20-1 few
TGTGCCAGCAGCCAAATTAGCGGGGGGTTTTCGGAGACCCAGTACTTC CASSQISGGFSETQYF TRBD2 TRBJ2-5 TRBV4-2 .
TGTGCCAGCAGCCCGCAAGCGACAGGCACCGGGGGCTACACCTTC CASSPQATGTGGYTF . TRBJ1-2 TRBV14 many
TGTGCCAGCAGCCATGGGGACAGGTCCCTCGAGCAGTACTTC CASSHGDRSLEQYF TRBD1 TRBJ2-7 TRBV7-9 many
TGTGCCAGCAGCCGGGGACAGGAGGCCGGGGAGCTGTTTTTT CASSRGQEAGELFF TRBD1 TRBJ2-2 TRBV7-9 .
TGCGCCAGCAGCTACCTTGGAACAGCGACCCAAGAGACCCAGTACTTC CASSYLGTATQETQYF . TRBJ2-5 TRBV5-1 .
TGTGCCAGCAGTGTAACCGGGACAGGGTCAGATACGCAGTATTTT CASSVTGTGSDTQYF TRBD1 TRBJ2-3 TRBV25-1 .
TGTGCCAGCAGTGGAGGTCCACAAGAGACCCAGTACTTC CASSGGPQETQYF . TRBJ2-5 TRBV2 many
TGCAGCTCACAGGGGTTGGAGACCCAGTACTTC CSSQGLETQYF TRBD1 TRBJ2-5 TRBV29-1 .
TGTGCCAGTAGTGCCGGGACAGGGGCGATCTACGAGCAGTACTTC CASSAGTGAIYEQYF TRBD1 TRBJ2-7 TRBV19 many
TGTGCCAGCAGAGGTGCACACGAGCAGTACTTC CASRGAHEQYF . TRBJ2-7 TRBV27 few
TGTGCCATCAGGGTGGAACGGGACAGGGGGTCCTACGAGCAGTACTTC CAIRVERDRGSYEQYF TRBD1 TRBJ2-7 TRBV10-3 .
TGTGCCTGGAGTGTTGGGCCAGGGAACTCCTACGAGCAGTACTTC CAWSVGPGNSYEQYF . TRBJ2-7 TRBV25-1 .
TGCGCCAGCAGTGAGACGGCAGGGGGCCCAGAGACCCAGTACTTC CASSETAGGPETQYF TRBD1 TRBJ2-5 TRBV10-1 .
TGTGCCAGCAGCCAAGCCGGGACGGTGGCGGACAATGAGCAGTTCTTC CASSQAGTVADNEQFF . TRBJ2-1 TRBV7-2 .
TGTGCCAGCAGCCAAGAAGGGGGGGGCATGAACACTGAAGCTTTCTTT CASSQEGGGMNTEAFF . TRBJ1-1 TRBV3-1 few
TGTGCCAGCAGTTACGACTGGAACACCGGGGAGCTGTTTTTT CASSYDWNTGELFF . TRBJ2-2 TRBV6-1 .
TGCGCCAGCAGCCAAGATCGGGGAACGGCTGGAAACACCATATATTTT CASSQDRGTAGNTIYF . TRBJ1-3 TRBV7-9 .
TGCGCCAGCAGCTCGACGTCGGGACTATGGGCTGAAGCTTTCTTT CASSSTSGLWAEAFF . TRBJ1-1 TRBV5-1 many
TGTGCCAGCAGCTCCGCCGCGGCGGGAGGCCCCTACGAGCAGTACTTC CASSSAAAGGPYEQYF TRBD2 TRBJ2-7 TRBV7-8 .
TGCAGCGTTGTTCCCGACAGGAGAAATGGCTACACCTTC CSVVPDRRNGYTF . TRBJ1-2 TRBV29-1 many
TGTGCCAGCAGACCGGACAGATTGAACACCATATATTTT CASRPDRLNTIYF . TRBJ1-3 TRBV7-8 .
TGCGCCAGCAGCTTTAACGGGGGAGGGCAGGAGACCCAGTACTTC CASSFNGGGQETQYF TRBD2 TRBJ2-5 TRBV5-1 .
TGCAGTGCTAGAGTGGGGGGGCGGTACCAAGAGACCCAGTACTTC CSARVGGRYQETQYF . TRBJ2-5 TRBV20-1 many
TGCAGCTGGTATGGGTCTCACTCTGGAAACACCATATATTTT CSWYGSHSGNTIYF . TRBJ1-3 TRBV29-1 once
TGTGCCAGCAAGGGGCAGGAATCCCCTAACTATGGCTACACCTTC CASKGQESPNYGYTF . TRBJ1-2 TRBV12-3/TRBV12-4 many
TGCAGCTTGGATCTTACGAGGACTGAAGCTTTCTTT CSLDLTRTEAFF . TRBJ1-1 TRBV29-1 .
TGCGCCAGCACCCCGGGACAGGGGCCATGGACCCAGTACTTC CASTPGQGPWTQYF TRBD1 TRBJ2-5 TRBV4-1 many
TGTGCCAGCAGCTTAAACAGGGTGGAGGCAGGCGGCTACACCTTC CASSLNRVEAGGYTF . TRBJ1-2 TRBV7-9 .
TGTGCCAGCAGTTCCCCCGGGACAGGAGCTAGCACAGATACGCAGTATTTT CASSSPGTGASTDTQYF TRBD1 TRBJ2-3 TRBV7-9 .
TGCAGCGTTGAAGTGGGGGGCCCCTACGAGCAGTACTTC CSVEVGGPYEQYF . TRBJ2-7 TRBV29-1 .
TGTGCCAGCAGCTTAGAATACCCCAGGGCCGTGAACACTGAAGCTTTCTTT CASSLEYPRAVNTEAFF . TRBJ1-1 TRBV7-2 many
TGTGCCAGCAGCTTAGCCTCCTCATGGGGACAGGGGGTCACCTACGAGCAGTACTTC CASSLASSWGQGVTYEQYF TRBD1 TRBJ2-7 TRBV7-9 many
TGTGCCAGCAGCTTGGAAGGGGGGATTGTAGGGACCCAGTACTTC CASSLEGGIVGTQYF . TRBJ2-5 TRBV7-9 few
TGTGCCAGCAGCGTAGGGACAGGGAAGGACACTGAAGCTTTCTTT CASSVGTGKDTEAFF TRBD1 TRBJ1-1 TRBV9 .
TGTGCCAGCAGCCAAGTAGCCCTCCTCAACAGGGAGCAGTACTTC CASSQVALLNREQYF . TRBJ2-7 TRBV4-2 few
TGTGCCAGCAGCCCTCCCGGGACAGGGAGTGGCTACACCTTC CASSPPGTGSGYTF TRBD1 TRBJ1-2 TRBV11-3 .
TGTGCCATCAGTGAGCGGCTAGGCGGCTACACCTTC CAISERLGGYTF . TRBJ1-2 TRBV10-3 .
TGTGCCAGCAGTGAGGAGGGGTCCCACCGCAATCAGCCCCAGCATTTT CASSEEGSHRNQPQHF . TRBJ1-5 TRBV10-3 many
TGTGCCAGCAGCTTAAATCACGGGGGGCTCCAGCATTTT CASSLNHGGLQHF . TRBJ1-5 TRBV7-9 .
TGTGCTAGTGGTTTGGTACTTGGTCGAGAGTACTTC CASGLVLGREYF . TRBJ2-7 TRBV12-5 .
TGTGCCAGCAGCTCGGAAACCCCGGAGCCGACCGGGGAGCTGTTTTTT CASSSETPEPTGELFF . TRBJ2-2 TRBV7-2 many
TGTGTCAGCAGCCCGACAGGTGGAAACACCACATATTTT CVSSPTGGNTTYF . TRBJ1-3 TRBV7-9 .